Presented here are 18 T cell receptor beta chains from one specimen sequenced in a study of shared clonotypes between healthy human individuals. This table comes from immunoSEQ multiplex PCR, and its TCRdb copy is limited to in-frame clones, with some not included. Among 900,000 to 1,200,000 clones listed, about 84% were seen once. Sequenced input: memory CD4+ T cells from PBMCs. Subset noted: CD45RA-negative fraction. These receptors originate from a man younger than 35 in good health. Some clones in this sample may be carry-over from other donors' samples.

The V gene is TRBV5-1, the J gene TRBJ1-2; D unresolved. V gave up 3 bases and J gave up 3 bases, with 6 bases separating them. The CDR3 has 12 residues. Per germline, CDR1 SGHRS and CDR2 YFSETQ. The CDR3 DNA reads TGCGCCAGCAGCTCGGACTACTATGGCTACACCTTC. Amino acid sequence: CASSSDYYGYTF.

The rearrangement joins TRBV5-1 to TRBJ2-7; 7 bases are shared with TRBD2. Germline V gene data show CDR1 as SGHRS and CDR2 as YFSETQ. The CDR3 is made up of 14 amino acids. J lost 6 bases, V lost 1 base, and 7 bases had no gene match. Here the CDR3 DNA reads TGCGCCAGCAGCTTGCAAGGACTAGGAGGCGAGCAGTACTTC. Its translation: CASSLQGLGGEQYF. The variable domain in full, with the rest retrieved from reference TRBV5-1 and TRBJ2-7, is KAGVTQTPRYLIKTRGQQVTLSCSPISGHRSVSWYQQTPGQGLQFLFEYFSETQRNKGNFPGRFSGRQFSNSRSEMNVSTLELGDSALYLCASSLQGLGGEQYFGPGTRLTVT.

V usage is TRBV5-4 and J usage is TRBJ2-1; TRBD2 matches at 8 bases. The CDR3 is 15 amino acids. The junction had 8 bases not matched to a gene; V was cut back by 1 base and J by 8 bases. The germline V gene has CDR1 SGHNT and CDR2 YYREEE (reference sequence). The CDR3: CASSLMTSVGDEQFF. CDR3 sequence (DNA): TGTGCCAGCAGCTTGATGACTAGCGTGGGGGATGAGCAGTTCTTC.

The J gene is TRBJ1-4, the V gene TRBV20-1; no clear D. The ends were cut back, 3 bases at V and 8 bases at J, with 4 bases in the middle. Germline loops: CDR1 DFQATT, CDR2 SNEGSKA (reference sequence). CDR3 length: 10 residues. CDR3 bases: TGCAGTGCTAGCCAGGAAAAACTGTTTTTT. Translating it yields CSASQEKLFF.

V and J are TRBV5-1 and TRBJ2-3; D might be TRBD1 (6 bases). The CDR3 is 17 amino acids. CDR1 and CDR2 (germline): SGHRS, YFSETQ. The V gene lost 5 bases and the J gene lost 0 bases, with 19 bases spanning the gap. The CDR3 nucleotides are TGCGCCAGCAGTCGAGCCCGGGACACCTATAGCACAGATACGCAGTATTTT. The encoded protein is CASSRARDTYSTDTQYF.

This chain connects TRBV5-1 to TRBJ2-7, with TRBD1 matching 9 bases. The CDR3 is 14 amino acids. CDR1 is SGHRS, CDR2 YFSETQ, per germline. J lost 3 bases, V lost 3 bases, and 4 bases had no gene match. CDR3 sequence (DNA): TGCGCCAGCAGCTGGATGACAGGGGGCTACGAGCAGTACTTC. Protein sequence: CASSWMTGGYEQYF. The complete variable domain, with remaining parts taken from reference TRBV5-1 and TRBJ2-7, reads KAGVTQTPRYLIKTRGQQVTLSCSPISGHRSVSWYQQTPGQGLQFLFEYFSETQRNKGNFPGRFSGRQFSNSRSEMNVSTLELGDSALYLCASSWMTGGYEQYFGPGTRLTVT.

This chain joins TRBV6-5 and TRBJ1-2, with TRBD1 matching 7 bases. CDR3 length equals 14 residues. V was clipped by 2 bases and J by 6 bases; unmatched bases: 6. Germline values: CDR1 MNHEY, CDR2 SVGAGI. CDR3 region: CASSYPDRAHGYTF. For the CDR3, the DNA is TGTGCCAGCAGTTACCCCGACAGGGCGCATGGCTACACCTTC.

The CDR3 DNA sequence: TGTGCCAGCAGTGAAAGGGCGGGAGCGGAGGAGACCCAGTACTTC. This codes for CASSERAGAEETQYF. V and J are TRBV2 and TRBJ2-5; 7 bases fit TRBD2. V dropped 2 bases and J dropped 5; count of bases not matched to a gene: 8. CDR1 is SNHLY and CDR2 is FYNNEI in the germline V gene. This CDR3 is 15 amino acids long.

This chain connects TRBV7-2 to TRBJ2-5, with 7 bases matching TRBD1. CDR1 SGHTA and CDR2 FQGNSA come from the germline V gene. The ends lost 1 base at V and 6 bases at J; junction bases unmatched: 11. The CDR3 runs to 16 residues. The CDR3 reads CASSLGRQGLMQTQYF. CDR3 bases: TGTGCCAGCAGCTTAGGAAGACAGGGTTTGATGCAGACCCAGTACTTC. Full variable domain (missing parts from reference TRBV7-2 and TRBJ2-5): GAGVSQSPSNKVTEKGKDVELRCDPISGHTALYWYRQSLGQGLEFLIYFQGNSAPDKSGLPSDRFSAERTGGSVSTLTIQRTQQEDSAVYLCASSLGRQGLMQTQYFGPGTRLLVL.

The gene calls are TRBV29-1 and TRBJ2-5; TRBD1 aligns across 7 bases. The germline gives CDR1 SQVTM, CDR2 ANQGSEA. This CDR3 spans 13 amino acids. V lost 3 bases, J lost 5 bases, and 6 bases stayed unmatched. CDR3 protein: CSVDNRGSETQYF. DNA of the CDR3: TGCAGCGTTGATAACAGGGGTAGCGAGACCCAGTACTTC.

This clone occurred many times. V usage is TRBV2 and J usage is TRBJ1-5; D gene uncertain. V lost 2 bases to trimming and J lost 9 bases, with 14 bases between them. Germline CDR1 is SNHLY and CDR2 is FYNNEI. This CDR3 is 14 amino acids long. This CDR3 is CASSELNGVGPQHF. CDR3 bases: TGTGCCAGCAGTGAATTGAACGGGGTGGGGCCCCAGCATTTT.

This clone was counted ten times or more. The chain has TRBV6-1 and TRBJ2-7, with D unresolved. V shed 2 bases and J shed 0 bases, with 8 bases lying between them. Germline V gene data show CDR1 as MNHNS and CDR2 as SASEGT. This CDR3 comprises 14 residues. The CDR3, as DNA: TGTGCCAGCAGTGAACAAGCCAGCTCCTACGAGCAGTACTTC. It is translated as CASSEQASSYEQYF.

The chain has TRBV7-2 and TRBJ2-1; D might be TRBD1 (5 bases). Germline CDR1 and CDR2: SGHTA and FQGNSA. This CDR3 has 16 residues. Trimming removed 5 bases at V and 2 bases at J, with 16 bases between. The CDR3 nucleotides read TGTGCCAGCAGCCTCAGGGTTGGACCCCCCTACAATGAGCAGTTCTTC. Translating it yields CASSLRVGPPYNEQFF.

The CDR3 coding sequence is TGCGCCAGCAGCCAAGTTTTCCGGGCCCCGGAGACCCAGTACTTC. Its protein product is CASSQVFRAPETQYF. The chain recombines TRBV4-3 with TRBJ2-5, with D uncertain. Germline CDR1 LGHNA, CDR2 YSLEER. Trimming removed 1 base at V and 5 bases at J, with 14 bases between. The CDR3 spans 15 residues.

The J gene is TRBJ1-2, the V gene TRBV5-1; tentatively, D is TRBD1 (6 bases). The CDR3 length is 14 residues. In germline, CDR1 is SGHRS, CDR2 YFSETQ. Trimming pared 2 bases from V and 3 bases from J, leaving 11 bases between. In nucleotides, the CDR3 is TGCGCCAGCAGCTTTGCAGGGGCGGACTATGGCTACACCTTC. It is translated as CASSFAGADYGYTF.

The rearrangement links TRBV11-1 to TRBJ1-1, with 7 bases aligning to TRBD1. This CDR3 spans 13 amino acids. The V segment lost 6 bases and the J segment 10 bases; nucleotides outside the gene matches: 11. Per the germline V gene, CDR1 is SGHAT and CDR2 is FQDESV (reference sequence). The CDR3 DNA reads as TGTGCCAGCAGTCGGGCTTCAGGGGGACGAGCTTTCTTT. Translating it yields CASSRASGGRAFF. The complete variable domain, with remaining parts taken from reference TRBV11-1 and TRBJ1-1, reads EAEVAQSPRYKITEKSQAVAFWCDPISGHATLYWYRQILGQGPELLVQFQDESVVDDSQLPKDRFSAERLKGVDSTLKIQPAELGDSAMYLCASSRASGGRAFFGQGTRLTVV.

V and J are TRBV10-2 and TRBJ2-6; D call uncertain. The CDR3 covers 13 residues. Trimming removed 4 bases from V and 4 bases from J, with 5 bases in between. Germline CDR1 is WSHSY and CDR2 is SAAADI. CDR3 sequence (DNA): TGCGCCAGCAGTGGGGCCGGGGCCAACGTCCTGACTTTC. Amino acids: CASSGAGANVLTF.

Comment on this clone: Other DNA sequences in the same sample also yield this CDR3. The rearrangement links TRBV28 to TRBJ2-5, with D maybe TRBD1 (6 bases). The CDR3 runs to 12 residues. The germline V gene has CDR1 MDHEN and CDR2 SYDVKM. V lost 5 bases and J 2 bases, leaving 6 bases between the germline ends. In DNA, the CDR3 is TGTGCCAGCAGTCAGGGGCAAGAGACCCAGTACTTC. Translated: CASSQGQETQYF.